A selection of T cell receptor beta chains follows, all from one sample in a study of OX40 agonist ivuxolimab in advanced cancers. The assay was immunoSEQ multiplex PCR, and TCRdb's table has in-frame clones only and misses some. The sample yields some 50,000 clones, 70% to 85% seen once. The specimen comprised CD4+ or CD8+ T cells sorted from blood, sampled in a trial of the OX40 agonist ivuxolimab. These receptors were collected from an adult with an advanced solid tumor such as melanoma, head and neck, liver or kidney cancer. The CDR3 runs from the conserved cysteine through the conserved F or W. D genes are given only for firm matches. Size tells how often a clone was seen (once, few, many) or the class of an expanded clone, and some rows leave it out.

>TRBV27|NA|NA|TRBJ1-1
TGTGCCAGCAGTTTTCGGCGGGTTGGGGACACTGAAGCTTTCTTT
CASSFRRVGDTEAFF
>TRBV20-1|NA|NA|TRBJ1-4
TGCAGTGCTCTGTCAGAAGAAAAACTGTTTTTT
CSALSEEKLFF
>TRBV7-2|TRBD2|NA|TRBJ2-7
TGTGCCAGCAGCCTCAGCGGGGGGGCGAGCTACGAGCAGTACTTC
CASSLSGGASYEQYF
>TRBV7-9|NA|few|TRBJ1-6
TGTGCCAGCAGCTTACCGGGTTTATCACCCCTCCACTTT
CASSLPGLSPLHF
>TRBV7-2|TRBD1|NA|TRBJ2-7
TGTGCCAGCAGCCAGTACAGGGGACAAACCTACGAGCAGTACTTC
CASSQYRGQTYEQYF
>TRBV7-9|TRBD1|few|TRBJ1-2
TGTGCCAGCAGCTCGGACAGGGGTTATGGCTACACCTTC
CASSSDRGYGYTF
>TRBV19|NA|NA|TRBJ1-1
TGTGCCAGTAGTATAATGGGCTTAAACGGGGCTGAAGCTTTCTTT
CASSIMGLNGAEAFF
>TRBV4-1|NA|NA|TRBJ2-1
TGCGCCAGCAGCCCCTCGGCGGGATCCATAGGGGAGCAGTTCTTC
CASSPSAGSIGEQFF
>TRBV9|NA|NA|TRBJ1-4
TGTGCCAGCAGCTCCCTGGGCGGTGAAAAACTGTTTTTT
CASSSLGGEKLFF
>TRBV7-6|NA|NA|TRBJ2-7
TGTGCCAGCAGTTACAGGGACGAGCAGTACTTC
CASSYRDEQYF
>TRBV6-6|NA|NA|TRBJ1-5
TGTGCCAGCAGTTACGGGAGAAATCAGCCCCAGCATTTT
CASSYGRNQPQHF
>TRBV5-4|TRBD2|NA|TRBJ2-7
TGTGCCAGCAGCCCGGGACTAGCGGGAGGCTACGAGCAGTACTTC
CASSPGLAGGYEQYF
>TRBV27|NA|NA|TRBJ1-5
TGTGCCAGCAGTTTATGGGGGGGCGATCAGCCCCAGCATTTT
CASSLWGGDQPQHF
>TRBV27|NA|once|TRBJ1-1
TGTGCCAGCAGTTTATGGCGGGGCAGAGGTGTAGGCACTGAAGCTTTCTTT
CASSLWRGRGVGTEAFF
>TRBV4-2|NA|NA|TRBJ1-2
TGTGCCAGCAGCTTATGGTCCAGGGATGGCTACACCTTC
CASSLWSRDGYTF
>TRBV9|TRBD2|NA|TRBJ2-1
TGTGCCAGCAGCGTAACTAGCGGGAGGGCCGATGAGCAGTTCTTC
CASSVTSGRADEQFF
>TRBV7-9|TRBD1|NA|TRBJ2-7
TGTGCCAGCAGCGAGCGGACGGGACAGGGGGATTACGAGCAGTACTTC
CASSERTGQGDYEQYF
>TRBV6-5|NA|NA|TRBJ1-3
TGTGCCAGCAGGCTCGACAGATTTAGCACCATATATTTT
CASRLDRFSTIYF
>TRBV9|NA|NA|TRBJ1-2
TGTGCCAGCAGCGTACGGGTAGGGCCCAACTATGGCTACACCTTC
CASSVRVGPNYGYTF
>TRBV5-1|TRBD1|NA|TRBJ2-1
TGCGCCAGCAGCTTAGGGGACAGGGATAGAAATGAGCAGTTCTTC
CASSLGDRDRNEQFF
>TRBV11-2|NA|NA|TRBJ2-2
TGTGCCAGCAGCTCAGGGTCCTTTAGCACCGGGGAGCTGTTTTTT
CASSSGSFSTGELFF
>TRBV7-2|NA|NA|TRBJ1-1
TGTGCCAGCAGCTTTCCGGGCAGCACTGAAGCTTTCTTT
CASSFPGSTEAFF
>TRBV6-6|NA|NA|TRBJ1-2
TGTGCCAGCAGGTCCCCGGGGAACTATGGCTACACCTTC
CASRSPGNYGYTF
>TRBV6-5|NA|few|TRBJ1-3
TGTGCCAGCAGTCCAGCCTTCTCTGGAAACACCATATATTTT
CASSPAFSGNTIYF
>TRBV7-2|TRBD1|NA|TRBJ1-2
TGTGCCAGCAGCTTAGGTAGGCAGGGGGCGCATGGCTACACCTTC
CASSLGRQGAHGYTF
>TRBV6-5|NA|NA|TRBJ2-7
TGTGCCAGCAGTCCCAGGGGTTACGAGCAGTACTTC
CASSPRGYEQYF
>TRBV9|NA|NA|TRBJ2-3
TGTGCCAGCAGCGTAGGAGGAGATACGCAGTATTTT
CASSVGGDTQYF
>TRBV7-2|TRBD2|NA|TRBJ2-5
TGTGCCAGCAGCCCGAGCGGGAGGGTGGAGACCCAGTACTTC
CASSPSGRVETQYF
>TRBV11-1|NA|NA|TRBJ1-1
TGTGCCAGCAGCATAGGGGGGGGCTCCACTGAAGCTTTCTTT
CASSIGGGSTEAFF
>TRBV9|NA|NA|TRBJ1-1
TGTGCCAGCAGCGTAGGAGGGGTGAACACTGAAGCTTTCTTT
CASSVGGVNTEAFF
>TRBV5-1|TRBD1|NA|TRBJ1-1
TGCGCCAGCTTTCGGGACAGGGTGAACACTGAAGCTTTCTTT
CASFRDRVNTEAFF
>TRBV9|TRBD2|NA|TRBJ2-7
TGTGCCAGCAGCGTAGGTGTTAGCGGGGGCCCTTACGAGCAGTACTTC
CASSVGVSGGPYEQYF
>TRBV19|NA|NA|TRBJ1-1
TGTGCCAGTACTAAGGGACAATCTAACACTGAAGCTTTCTTT
CASTKGQSNTEAFF
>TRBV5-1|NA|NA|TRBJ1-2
TGCGCCAGCAGCTTGAACAGCCCCAACTATGGCTACACCTTC
CASSLNSPNYGYTF
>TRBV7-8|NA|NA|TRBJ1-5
TGTGCCAGCAGCCCCCATAGCAATCAGCCCCAGCATTTT
CASSPHSNQPQHF
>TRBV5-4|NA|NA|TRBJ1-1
TGTGCCAGCAGCCCGGGTGCCACCATGAACACTGAAGCTTTCTTT
CASSPGATMNTEAFF
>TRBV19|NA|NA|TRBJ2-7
TGTGCCAGTAGTATAGGGCCTTATCTCGAGCAGTACTTC
CASSIGPYLEQYF
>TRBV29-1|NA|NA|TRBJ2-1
TGCAGCGTTGAGGAGGGAGTGGTGAATGAGCAGTTCTTC
CSVEEGVVNEQFF
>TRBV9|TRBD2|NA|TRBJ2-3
TGTGCCAGCAGCGTAGGTTCGGGAGGAGGGACAGATACGCAGTATTTT
CASSVGSGGGTDTQYF
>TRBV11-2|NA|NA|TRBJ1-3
TGTGCCAGCAGCCCCATTCAGACCTCTGGAAACACCATATATTTT
CASSPIQTSGNTIYF
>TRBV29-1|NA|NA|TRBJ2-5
TGCAGCGTCCGCCTCGACAGATCCCAAGAGACCCAGTACTTC
CSVRLDRSQETQYF
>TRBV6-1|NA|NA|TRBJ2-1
TGTGCCAGCAGTTCCGGGAGAATGAATGAGCAGTTCTTC
CASSSGRMNEQFF
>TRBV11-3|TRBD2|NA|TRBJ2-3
TGTGCCAGCAGCTTCCTAGCGGGGAGGGCCACAGATACGCAGTATTTT
CASSFLAGRATDTQYF
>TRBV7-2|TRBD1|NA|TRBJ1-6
TGCGCCAGCAGCCAAGATTACAGGGGGAATTCACCCCTCCACTTT
CASSQDYRGNSPLHF
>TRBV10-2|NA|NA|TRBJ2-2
TGCGCCAGCAGTGTGACCACCGGGGAGCTGTTTTTT
CASSVTTGELFF
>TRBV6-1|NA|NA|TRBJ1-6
TGTGCCATCAGTGAGTCGAACGGGCGTAATTCACCCCTCCACTTT
CAISESNGRNSPLHF
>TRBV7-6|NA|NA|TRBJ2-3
TGTGCCAGCAGCTTAAACCGTCCACCCGGCGGGAACCTACTCGATACGCAGTATTTT
CASSLNRPPGGNLLDTQYF
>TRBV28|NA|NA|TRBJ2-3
TGTGCCAGCAGAGCAACCAGGGGTCGGGGCACAGATACGCAGTATTTT
CASRATRGRGTDTQYF
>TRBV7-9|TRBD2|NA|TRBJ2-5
TGTGCCAGCAGCCCTCCGGGAGGGTGGTACCAAGAGACCCAGTACTTC
CASSPPGGWYQETQYF
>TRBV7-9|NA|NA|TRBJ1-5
TGTGCCAGCAGCTTAATGGGTCAGCCCCAGCATTTT
CASSLMGQPQHF
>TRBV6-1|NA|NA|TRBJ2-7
TGTGCCAGCAGAGCGAGGCTCTCCTACGAGCAGTACTTC
CASRARLSYEQYF
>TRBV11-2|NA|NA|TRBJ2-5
TGTGCCAGCAGCCCCAGTAGGGCCCAAGAGACCCAGTACTTC
CASSPSRAQETQYF
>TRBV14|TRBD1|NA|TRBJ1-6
TGTGCCAGCAGCCAAGATCACAGGGGATCACCCCTCCACTTT
CASSQDHRGSPLHF
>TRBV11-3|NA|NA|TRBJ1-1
TGTGCCAGCAGCTTAGATGGTACGGCAGGGTCAGACACTGAAGCTTTCTTT
CASSLDGTAGSDTEAFF
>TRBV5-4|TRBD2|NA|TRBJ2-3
TGTGCCAGCAGCACAGGACTAGCGGGCACAGATACGCAGTATTTT
CASSTGLAGTDTQYF
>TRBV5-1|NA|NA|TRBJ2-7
TGCGCCAGCAGTCAGGACTACTACGAGCAGTACTTC
CASSQDYYEQYF
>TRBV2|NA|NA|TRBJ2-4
TGTGCCAGCAGTGAAGCTAGGGGTTCTGTTATGTCGGCCAAAAACATTCAGTACTTC
CASSEARGSVMSAKNIQYF